This passage covers 2 T cell receptor beta chains from one sample sequenced in a study of cytomegalovirus exposure and HLA in healthy donors. 13 Jbeta primers and 60 Vbeta primers were used for the PCR. Method: immunoSEQ multiplex PCR; TCRdb's copy keeps in-frame clones and lacks some. The table includes around 200,000 clones, about 80% detected once. What was sequenced was PBMCs. These receptors were collected from a woman aged 30 to 39 in good health and CMV-seropositive.

This chain connects TRBV30 to TRBJ1-5; D not certain. Per germline, CDR1 GTSNPN and CDR2 SVGIG (reference sequence). Trimming removed 0 bases at V and 6 bases at J, with 15 bases between. This CDR3 is built from 15 residues. CDR3 region: CAWSVLSGEGQPQHF. The CDR3 DNA reads as TGTGCCTGGAGTGTACTGTCCGGGGAGGGTCAGCCCCAGCATTTT.

This clone was observed once. This chain links TRBV5-1 with TRBJ2-2, with 7 bases aligning to TRBD1. The germline V gene encodes CDR1 SGHRS and CDR2 YFSETQ. CDR3 length equals 14 residues. V lost 3 bases, J lost 8 bases, and 7 bases stayed unmatched. The CDR3 loop is CASSYGTAEGELFF. In DNA, the CDR3 is TGCGCCAGCAGCTACGGGACAGCGGAGGGGGAGCTGTTTTTT.